This entry concerns a single T cell receptor (beta chain). This sample was taken from a study of T cell responses to AZD1222 COVID-19 vaccine. TCRdb's table, derived via immunoSEQ multiplex PCR, lists solely in-frame clones and lacks some. Of tens of thousands of clones listed, roughly 84% are singletons. Trimming pared 1 base from V and 0 bases from J, leaving 9 bases between. From germline, CDR1 is KGHDR and CDR2 SFDVKD. This CDR3 has 16 amino acids. The chain employs TRBV24-1 and TRBJ2-1; either TRBD1 or TRBD2 may supply D (5 bases each). Sequences were derived from peripheral blood, sampled on day 0 of MenACWY control vaccination. This TCR came from an adult in good health. The CDR3 DNA sequence: TGTGCCACCAGTGATTTAGAGGGGAGCTCCTACAATGAGCAGTTCTTC. It codes for CATSDLEGSSYNEQFF.